These T cell receptor beta chains were read from a single sample in a study of vaccination and CD4 T cells after COVID-19. TCRdb itself ran the PCR reads through MiXCR, one entry per CDR3 protein. This sample has approximately 6,300 distinct CDR3 sequences, with around 33% found just once. These receptors have no identified antigens. Here the sequenced sample was CD4+ T cells from blood, cultured in vitro, taken after SARS-CoV-2 vaccination. These receptors were taken from a human donor who had recovered from COVID-19. Both conserved end residues are part of each CDR3. D genes are given only for firm matches. Clone sizes are given selectively: once, few, many, or a class where the clone is expanded.

j_gene | v_gene | d_gene | abundance | CDR3nt | CDR3aa
TRBJ2-3 | TRBV20-1 | . | . | TGCAGTGCTAGAGATCCCACGGGGGGCCCAGATACGCAGTATTTT | CSARDPTGGPDTQYF
TRBJ2-5 | TRBV28 | . | medium-sized | TGTGCCAGCAGTTCCCATCTCCCCGACAGTCCCCAAGAGACCCAGTACTTC | CASSSHLPDSPQETQYF
TRBJ2-5 | TRBV15 | TRBD2 | few | TGTGCCACCAGCAGCGGACTAGCGGGATGGGAGACCCAGTACTTC | CATSSGLAGWETQYF
TRBJ2-7 | TRBV10-3 | TRBD2 | . | TGTGCCAGCCGAGTTAGCGGGAGTCCCTACGAGCAGTACTTC | CASRVSGSPYEQYF
TRBJ2-5 | TRBV7-2 | . | . | TGTGCCAGCAGCAAGAGCGGTATTTCGGTAAACCGAGAGACCCAGTACTTC | CASSKSGISVNRETQYF
TRBJ1-2 | TRBV6-1 | TRBD1 | few | TGTGCCGCCCGGGACAGGGATTCATTTGGCTACACCTTC | CAARDRDSFGYTF
TRBJ2-3 | TRBV20-1 | TRBD2 | few | TGCAGTGCTTTCGACCGGGGGGGCACAGATACGCAGTATTTT | CSAFDRGGTDTQYF
TRBJ2-1 | TRBV29-1 | TRBD2 | few | TGCAGCGTTGTTGCTAGCGGGTCCTACAATGAGCAGTTCTTC | CSVVASGSYNEQFF
TRBJ1-6 | TRBV6-1 | . | . | TGTGCCAGCAGCGACCTCGTCCCCGGGTGGGGGGCTCGATCACCCCTCCACTTT | CASSDLVPGWGARSPLHF
TRBJ1-6 | TRBV20-1 | . | . | TGCAGTGCTAGAGGGCTGAACCCCGGCACACCCCTCCACTTT | CSARGLNPGTPLHF
TRBJ2-1 | TRBV6-1 | . | . | TGTGCCAGCAGTCCAACTAGCTTTAAGCAGTTCTTC | CASSPTSFKQFF
TRBJ2-5 | TRBV20-1 | TRBD1 | medium-sized | TGCAGTGCCTTGACAGGGGGCGTCGAGACCCAGTACTTC | CSALTGGVETQYF
TRBJ2-5 | TRBV7-9 | TRBD1 | few | TGTGCCAGCAGGGGACGGGACAGGGGGGGAAAAGAGACCCAGTACTTC | CASRGRDRGGKETQYF
TRBJ2-1 | TRBV20-1 | . | . | TGCAGTGCTAGAGTAACGGGATCCGGTGTGTCTCTGCAGCAGTTCTTC | CSARVTGSGVSLQQFF
TRBJ2-7 | TRBV6-5 | TRBD2 | few | TGTGCCAGCAGTTCTGTTGCGGGGGGGTACTACGAGCAGTACTTC | CASSSVAGGYYEQYF
TRBJ2-4 | TRBV7-2 | TRBD2 | . | TGTGCCAGCAGCTTAATGAGCGGGGCCCGGAACATTCAGTACTTC | CASSLMSGARNIQYF
TRBJ2-1 | TRBV6-4 | TRBD2 | . | TGTGCCAGCAAATCCAGCGGGGGGGCGTTTGAGCAGTTCTTC | CASKSSGGAFEQFF
TRBJ2-3 | TRBV19 | . | . | TGTGCCAGTAGGGGGGGGCCCACAGATACGCAGTATTTT | CASRGGPTDTQYF
TRBJ2-3 | TRBV4-3 | . | . | TGCGCCAGCAGCCAAGAGGGGCGGGATCGAGGAGATACGCAGTATTTT | CASSQEGRDRGDTQYF
TRBJ1-5 | TRBV28 | . | few | TGTGCCAGCAGTGATGGGAATCAGCCCCAGCATTTT | CASSDGNQPQHF
TRBJ2-1 | TRBV7-2 | TRBD1 | . | TGTGCCAGCAGCGACAGAACCAGGGGGATTCATGAGCAGTTCTTC | CASSDRTRGIHEQFF
TRBJ1-5 | TRBV7-2 | . | . | TGTGCCAGCAGCTTAGTAAGCGGTCAGCCCCAGCATTTT | CASSLVSGQPQHF